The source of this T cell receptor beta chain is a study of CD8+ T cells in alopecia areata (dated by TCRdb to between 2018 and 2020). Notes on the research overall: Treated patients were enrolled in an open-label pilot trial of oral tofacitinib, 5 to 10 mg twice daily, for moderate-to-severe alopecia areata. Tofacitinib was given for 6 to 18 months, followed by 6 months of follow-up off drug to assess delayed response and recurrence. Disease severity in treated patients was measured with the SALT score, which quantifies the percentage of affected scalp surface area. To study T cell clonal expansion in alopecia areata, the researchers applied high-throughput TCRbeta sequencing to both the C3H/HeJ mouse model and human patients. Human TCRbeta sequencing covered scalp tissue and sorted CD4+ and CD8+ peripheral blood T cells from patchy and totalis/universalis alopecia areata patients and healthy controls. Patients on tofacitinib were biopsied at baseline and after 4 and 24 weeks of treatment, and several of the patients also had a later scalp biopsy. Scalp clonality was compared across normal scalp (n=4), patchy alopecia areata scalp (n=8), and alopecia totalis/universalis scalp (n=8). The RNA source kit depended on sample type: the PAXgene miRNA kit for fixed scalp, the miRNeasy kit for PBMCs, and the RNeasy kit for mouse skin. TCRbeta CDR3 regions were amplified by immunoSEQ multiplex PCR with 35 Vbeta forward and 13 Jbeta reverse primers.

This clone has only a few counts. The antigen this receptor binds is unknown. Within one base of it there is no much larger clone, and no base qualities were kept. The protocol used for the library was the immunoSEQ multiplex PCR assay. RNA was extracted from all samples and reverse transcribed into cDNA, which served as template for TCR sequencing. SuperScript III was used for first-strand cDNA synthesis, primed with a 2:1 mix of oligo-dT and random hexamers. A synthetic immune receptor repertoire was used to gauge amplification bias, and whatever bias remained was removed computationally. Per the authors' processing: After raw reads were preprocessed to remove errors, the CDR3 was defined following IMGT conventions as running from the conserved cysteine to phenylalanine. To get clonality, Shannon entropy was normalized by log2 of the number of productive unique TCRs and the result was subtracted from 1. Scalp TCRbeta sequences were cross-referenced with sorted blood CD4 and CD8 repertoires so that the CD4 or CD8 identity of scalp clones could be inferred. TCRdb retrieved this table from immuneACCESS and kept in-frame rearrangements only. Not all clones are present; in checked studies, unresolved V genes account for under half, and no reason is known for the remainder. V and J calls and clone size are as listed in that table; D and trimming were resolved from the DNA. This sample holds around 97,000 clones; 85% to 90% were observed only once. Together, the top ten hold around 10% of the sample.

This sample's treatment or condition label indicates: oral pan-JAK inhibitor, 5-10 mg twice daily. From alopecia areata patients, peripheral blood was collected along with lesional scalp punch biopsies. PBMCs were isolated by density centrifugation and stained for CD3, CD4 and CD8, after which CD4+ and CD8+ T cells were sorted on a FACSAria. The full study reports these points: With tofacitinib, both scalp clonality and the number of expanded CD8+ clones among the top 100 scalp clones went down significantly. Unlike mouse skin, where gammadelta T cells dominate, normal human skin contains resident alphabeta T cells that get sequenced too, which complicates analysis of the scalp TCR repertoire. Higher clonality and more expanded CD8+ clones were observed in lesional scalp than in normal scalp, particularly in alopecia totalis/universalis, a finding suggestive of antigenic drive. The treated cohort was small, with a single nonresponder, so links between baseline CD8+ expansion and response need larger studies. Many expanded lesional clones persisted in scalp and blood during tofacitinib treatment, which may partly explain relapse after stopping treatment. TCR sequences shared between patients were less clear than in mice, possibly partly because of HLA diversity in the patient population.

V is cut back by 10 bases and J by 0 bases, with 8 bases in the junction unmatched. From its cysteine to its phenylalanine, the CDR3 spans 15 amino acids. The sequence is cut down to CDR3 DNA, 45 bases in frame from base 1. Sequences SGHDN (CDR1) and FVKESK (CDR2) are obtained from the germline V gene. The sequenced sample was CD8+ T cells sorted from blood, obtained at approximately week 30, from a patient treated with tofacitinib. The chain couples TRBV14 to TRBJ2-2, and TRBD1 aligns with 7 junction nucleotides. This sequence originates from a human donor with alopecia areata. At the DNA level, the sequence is TGTGCCACCAGACAGGGAAGGGCGAACACCGGGGAGCTGTTTTTT. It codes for CATRQGRANTGELFF.